Following are 30 T cell receptor beta chains from one sample sequenced in a study of cytomegalovirus exposure and HLA in healthy donors. The primer mix had 60 Vbeta and 13 Jbeta primers. Method: immunoSEQ multiplex PCR; TCRdb's copy keeps in-frame clones and lacks some. This table has about 200,000 clones, around 87% appearing once. Sample: PBMCs. All receptors derive from a man between 25 and 39 years old in good health and CMV-seronegative.

This clone has a handful of counts. The chain is built from TRBV19 and TRBJ2-7; D gene unclear. V lost 1 base and J 3 bases, leaving 7 bases between the germline ends. The CDR3 sequence is 13 residues long. In germline, CDR1 is LNHDA, CDR2 SQIVND (reference sequence). The CDR3 sequence is CASSIAPSYEQYF. The DNA for the CDR3 is TGTGCCAGTAGTATAGCCCCCAGCTACGAGCAGTACTTC.

The CDR3 reads CASSLTGGEFGETEAFF. The CDR3 bases are TGTGCCAGCAGCTTAACAGGGGGCGAATTCGGAGAGACTGAAGCTTTCTTT. V and J are TRBV11-1 and TRBJ1-1, with 9 bases aligning to TRBD1. The CDR3 is 17 amino acids. Trimming took 2 bases from V and 5 from J; bases not matched to a gene: 12. Germline V gene data show CDR1 as SGHAT and CDR2 as FQDESV (reference sequence).

The chain employs TRBV19 and TRBJ2-3; D is undetermined. The CDR3 loop spans 13 amino acids. V lost 5 bases, J lost 0 bases, and 6 bases lay in between. Germline V lookup: CDR1 LNHDA, CDR2 SQIVND (reference sequence). The CDR3 is CASSAESTDTQYF. The CDR3 coding sequence is TGTGCCAGTAGTGCGGAAAGCACAGATACGCAGTATTTT.

The chain employs TRBV7-2 and TRBJ2-1, with 8 bases lining up with TRBD1. This CDR3 is built from 15 residues. CDR1 and CDR2 (germline): SGHTA, FQGNSA. The V segment lost 3 bases and the J segment 4 bases; nucleotides outside the gene matches: 5. Here the CDR3 DNA reads TGTGCCAGCAGCTTTGGGGGACAGGTATACAATGAGCAGTTCTTC. Translation: CASSFGGQVYNEQFF.

CDR3 DNA: TGTGCCAGCAGCTTAACATCCTCCAGGGGCCACGAGCAGTACTTC. This sequence encodes CASSLTSSRGHEQYF. The V gene is TRBV11-3, the J gene TRBJ2-7; a possible D gene is TRBD1 (6 bases). The CDR3 consists of 15 residues. Deletions cut 2 bases from V and 5 bases from J, with 16 bases between. Germline CDR1 and CDR2: SGHNT and YENEEA.

The rearrangement links TRBV14 to TRBJ1-3; D call uncertain. Germline values: CDR1 SGHDN, CDR2 FVKESK. The CDR3 spans 14 residues. Trimming stripped 4 bases from V and 7 bases from J, with 14 bases between. CDR3 sequence: CASSPPGLRNTIYF. In DNA form, the CDR3 reads TGTGCCAGCAGCCCTCCGGGTTTAAGGAACACCATATATTTT. The full variable domain, rest sourced from reference TRBV14 and TRBJ1-3, is EAGVTQFPSHSVIEKGQTVTLRCDPISGHDNLYWYRRVMGKEIKFLLHFVKESKQDESGMPNNRFLAERTGGTYSTLKVQPAELEDSGVYFCASSPPGLRNTIYFGEGSWLTVV.

The chain uses TRBV5-6 and TRBJ2-3; a weak D match, TRBD2 (5 bases). The V gene lost 4 bases and the J gene lost 6 bases, with 15 bases spanning the gap. CDR3 length equals 14 residues. CDR1 is SGHDT and CDR2 is YYEEEE in the germline V gene. The CDR3 nucleotides read TGTGCCAGCAGCGTACCACTAGTTGTCGATACGCAGTATTTT. This gives the protein CASSVPLVVDTQYF.

The V gene is TRBV4-3, the J gene TRBJ1-6; perhaps TRBD1 as D (6 bases). V dropped 0 bases and J dropped 6 bases, with 9 bases sitting between them. The germline CDR1 and CDR2 sequences are LGHNA and YSLEER. The CDR3 extends over 15 amino acids. The CDR3 sequence: CASSQDRGSNSPLHF. In nucleotides, the CDR3 is TGCGCCAGCAGCCAAGACAGGGGCTCTAATTCACCCCTCCACTTT.

Points on this clone: A junction boundary mismatches the germline segment, possibly from a read error. The chain links TRBV18 to TRBJ1-4; 9 nucleotides line up with TRBD1. The CDR3 contains 14 residues. Germline V gene lookup returns CDR1 KGHSH and CDR2 LQKENI. This chain's CDR3 is CAGSPGQGVETLFF. The CDR3 DNA reads as TGTGCCGGCTCGCCGGGACAGGGAGTGGAGACACTGTTTTTT.

This sequence joins TRBV4-2 and TRBJ2-5; 10 positions match TRBD2. The CDR3 covers 17 residues. After removal of 0 bases from V and 1 base from J, the junction contained 5 bases not matched to a gene. CDR1 and CDR2 (germline): LGHNA, YNFKEQ. The CDR3: CASSQDSSGGPQETQYF. CDR3 in DNA: TGTGCCAGCAGCCAAGATTCTAGCGGGGGCCCCCAAGAGACCCAGTACTTC.

The chain links TRBV28 to TRBJ1-1; perhaps TRBD1 as D (6 bases). Germline CDR1 is MDHEN and CDR2 is SYDVKM. The CDR3 spans 15 residues. V dropped 1 base and J dropped 3 bases, with 12 bases sitting between them. The CDR3 protein is CASSLFPGDDTEAFF. In DNA, the CDR3 is TGTGCCAGCAGTTTATTTCCAGGGGACGACACTGAAGCTTTCTTT.

This rearrangement joins TRBV10-2 to TRBJ1-2; TRBD1 might be the D (5 bases). The V and J ends lost 6 bases and 4 bases respectively, with 9 bases between them. Germline V gene sequence: CDR1 WSHSY, CDR2 SAAADI. The CDR3 loop spans 12 amino acids. CDR3 bases: TGCGCCAGCAGGATAGACAGCTATGGCTACACCTTC. It translates to CASRIDSYGYTF.

The V gene is TRBV5-1, the J gene TRBJ2-2; perhaps TRBD1 as D (6 bases). V lost 0 bases and J lost 0, with 12 bases in between. The germline V gene has CDR1 SGHRS and CDR2 YFSETQ. The CDR3 is 17 residues long. CDR3 DNA: TGCGCCAGCAGCTTGGATGGACAGAACCCGAACACCGGGGAGCTGTTTTTT. Its translation: CASSLDGQNPNTGELFF.

The chain is built from TRBV5-8 and TRBJ1-2, with 9 positions matching TRBD1. V trimming: 0 bases; J trimming: 4 bases; junction bases outside the gene matches: 1. This CDR3 is built from 14 residues. Germline V gives CDR1 SGHTS, CDR2 YDEGEE. CDR3 bases: TGTGCCAGCAGCTTGGTACAGGGGGCCTATGGCTACACCTTC. Protein product: CASSLVQGAYGYTF.

This chain uses TRBV2 with TRBJ2-3, with 8 bases fitting TRBD2. Germline V gene sequence: CDR1 SNHLY, CDR2 FYNNEI. The V segment lost 7 bases and the J segment 5 bases; nucleotides outside the gene matches: 5. The CDR3 totals 13 residues. The CDR3 DNA sequence: TGTGCCAGCACGGGGGGGCCGGGAGATACGCAGTATTTT. Protein product: CASTGGPGDTQYF.

The chain combines TRBV28 with TRBJ2-1; D possibly corresponds to TRBD2 (6 bases). The CDR3 has 13 residues. Germline lookup yields CDR1 MDHEN and CDR2 SYDVKM. The V end was cut by 4 bases, the J end by 15 bases, with 19 bases between. The CDR3 nucleotides read TGTGCCAGCAGTTGGAGGGTAGCCCCCCCCCTGTTCTTC. This sequence encodes CASSWRVAPPLFF.

V is TRBV28 and J is TRBJ1-5; weak D call: TRBD1 (6 bases). The V and J ends lost 3 bases and 5 bases respectively, with 14 bases between them. Germline assignment: CDR1 MDHEN and CDR2 SYDVKM. The CDR3 is made up of 15 amino acids. The CDR3, as DNA: TGTGCCAGCAGTTTTATAAACAGGGACCATCAGCCCCAGCATTTT. Its protein is CASSFINRDHQPQHF.

The chain carries TRBV30 and TRBJ1-5, with TRBD1 as a possible D gene (5 bases). The CDR3 runs 14 residues. Trimming pared 0 bases from V and 4 bases from J, leaving 10 bases between. The germline CDR1 and CDR2 sequences are GTSNPN and SVGIG (reference sequence). The DNA for the CDR3 is TGTGCCTGGAGTGTACTGGCAGGGAATCAGCCCCAGCATTTT. Amino acids: CAWSVLAGNQPQHF.

The chain has TRBV9 and TRBJ1-3; the match to TRBD1 covers 9 bases. The germline CDR1 and CDR2 sequences are SGDLS and YYNGEE. V was clipped by 4 bases and J by 7 bases; unmatched bases: 12. This CDR3 is built from 16 residues. The CDR3 DNA reads TGTGCCAGCAGCCCACCGAGGGGGACAGGGAGGAACACCATATATTTT. It translates to CASSPPRGTGRNTIYF.

In this sample, this clone turned up once. The rearrangement links TRBV5-1 to TRBJ2-5; TRBD1 matches at 10 bases. Germline V gene sequence: CDR1 SGHRS, CDR2 YFSETQ. Trimming removed 0 bases from V and 4 bases from J; junction bases left unmatched: 6. The CDR3 runs to 16 residues. CDR3 DNA: TGCGCCAGCAGCTTGGGGGGACAGGGGCGAGGAGAGACCCAGTACTTC. It specifies CASSLGGQGRGETQYF.

CDR3 residues: CASTSPSGQSYGYTF. In nucleotides, the CDR3 is TGTGCCAGCACCTCACCTTCGGGACAGAGCTATGGCTACACCTTC. This chain uses TRBV6-1 with TRBJ1-2; 7 bases line up with TRBD1. The germline CDR1 and CDR2 sequences are MNHNS and SASEGT. J lost 4 bases, V lost 7 bases, and 12 bases had no gene match. The CDR3 is 15 amino acids.

The chain couples TRBV9 to TRBJ1-2; a possible D gene is TRBD1 (6 bases). V was cut by 1 base and J by 4 bases, with 20 bases left in between. CDR3 length: 17 amino acids. The germline CDR1 and CDR2 sequences are SGDLS and YYNGEE. The CDR3 sequence: CASSVRGGPPGVYGYTF. The CDR3, as DNA: TGTGCCAGCAGCGTAAGGGGGGGACCCCCAGGGGTCTATGGCTACACCTTC.

The genes are TRBV11-3 and TRBJ2-7; no firm D call. CDR1 and CDR2 from the germline V gene are SGHNT and YENEEA. The CDR3 covers 16 residues. Trimming shortened V by 1 base and J by 3 bases, and 16 bases separated the two germline ends. CDR3 in amino acids: CASSLGGGGEIYEQYF. The CDR3 coding sequence is TGTGCCAGCAGCTTAGGAGGCGGCGGAGAGATCTACGAGCAGTACTTC.

The chain carries TRBV28 and TRBJ2-7; 8 positions match TRBD2. V shed 1 base and J 5 bases; nucleotides not matched to a gene: 7. The CDR3 contains 15 residues. In germline, CDR1 is MDHEN, CDR2 SYDVKM. The CDR3 sequence is CASSLFTSGEDEQYF. The CDR3 bases are TGTGCCAGCAGTTTATTTACTAGCGGAGAGGACGAGCAGTACTTC. The entire variable domain, with the rest obtained from reference TRBV28 and TRBJ2-7, is as follows: DVKVTQSSRYLVKRTGEKVFLECVQDMDHENMFWYRQDPGLGLRLIYFSYDVKMKEKGDIPEGYSVSREKKERFSLILESASTNQTSMYLCASSLFTSGEDEQYFGPGTRLTVT.

In this sample, this clone turned up a few times. V usage is TRBV28 and J usage is TRBJ2-1; D perhaps matches TRBD1 (5 bases). Germline V gene lookup returns CDR1 MDHEN and CDR2 SYDVKM. Between the trimmed V and J ends, which lost 4 bases and 11 bases, there was a span of 12 bases. This CDR3 is built from 12 residues. The CDR3 region is CASSSRQLQQFF. The CDR3 DNA follows: TGTGCCAGCAGTTCCAGACAGTTACAGCAGTTCTTC.

The rearrangement joins TRBV19 to TRBJ2-5; possibly TRBD2 for D (5 bases). Trimming shortened V by 3 bases and J by 1 base, and 12 bases separated the two germline ends. This CDR3 comprises 15 residues. In germline, CDR1 is LNHDA, CDR2 SQIVND (reference sequence). The CDR3 loop is CASSILSGPQETQYF. Here the CDR3 DNA reads TGTGCCAGTAGTATCTTAAGCGGCCCCCAAGAGACCCAGTACTTC.

The chain has TRBV6-5 and TRBJ2-7; a weak D match, TRBD2 (5 bases). The CDR3 is 12 residues long. The V gene's germline CDR1 is MNHEY and CDR2 SVGAGI. V was cut by 8 bases and J by 5 bases, with 13 bases left in between. The CDR3 sequence: CASSGLRNEQYF. CDR3 nucleotide sequence: TGTGCCAGCTCCGGACTTAGGAACGAGCAGTACTTC.

This chain connects TRBV2 to TRBJ2-5; 9 bases are shared with TRBD2. CDR3 size: 17 residues. V was pared by 7 bases and J by 8 bases, with 20 bases of the junction left unmatched. Germline V gene sequence: CDR1 SNHLY, CDR2 FYNNEI. The CDR3 spells CASTTVAGVSEGGTQYF. CDR3 nucleotides: TGTGCCAGCACAACTGTAGCGGGGGTGTCCGAAGGGGGTACCCAGTACTTC.

This clone occurred a few times. This chain uses TRBV27 with TRBJ1-3, with D perhaps TRBD1 (5 bases). Germline assignment: CDR1 MNHEY and CDR2 SMNVEV (reference sequence). The CDR3 is made up of 13 amino acids. V lost 2 bases and J 8 bases, leaving 10 bases between the germline ends. The CDR3 bases are TGTGCCAGCAGTTTACGGGGGGGGGACACCATATATTTT. Amino acids: CASSLRGGDTIYF.

As concerns this clone: Germline is not matched at one junction end, which may reflect a read error. The CDR3 nucleotides read TGTTCCAGCAGCCCCGGGTTGGGGGCTAACACTGAAGCTTTCTTT. This gives the protein CSSSPGLGANTEAFF. The V gene is TRBV7-9, the J gene TRBJ1-1; tentative D call: TRBD1 (6 bases). The CDR3 length is 15 residues. CDR1 and CDR2 from the germline V gene are SEHNR and FQNEAQ (reference sequence). The variable domain in full, completed from reference TRBV7-9 and TRBJ1-1, reads DTGVSQNPRHKITKRGQNVTFRCDPISEHNRLYWYRQTLGQGPEFLTYFQNEAQLEKSRLLSDRFSAERPKGSFSTLEIQRTEQGDSAMYLCSSSPGLGANTEAFFGQGTRLTVV.